Following are 32 T cell receptor beta chains from one sample sequenced in a study of blood T cell repertoires in COVID-19. Produced via immunoSEQ multiplex PCR; TCRdb's table is partial and in-frame only. Altogether 30,000 to 45,000 clones are present, roughly 86% being singletons, with the ten largest covering 7% to 9%. Sequenced material: peripheral blood. These receptors were obtained from a human donor in a cohort sampled during active COVID-19.

The chain's CDR3 is CASSSTGGVNEKLFF. CDR3 DNA sequence: TGTGCCAGCAGTTCGACAGGTGGGGTTAATGAAAAACTGTTTTTT. V is TRBV28 and J is TRBJ1-4; D is perhaps TRBD1 (6 bases). CDR3 length: 15 residues. Germline lookup yields CDR1 MDHEN and CDR2 SYDVKM. Trimming removed 4 bases from V and 4 bases from J, with 13 bases in between.

The chain carries TRBV2 and TRBJ2-2; tentatively, D is TRBD2 (7 bases). Trimming cost V 1 base and J 6 bases, with 12 bases left between them. This CDR3 region has 15 residues. Germline V gene lookup returns CDR1 SNHLY and CDR2 FYNNEI. The CDR3 region is CASSEVRGGAGELFF. The CDR3 coding sequence is TGTGCCAGCAGTGAAGTCAGAGGGGGGGCCGGGGAGCTGTTTTTT.

V usage is TRBV19 and J usage is TRBJ1-1; D gene unclear. The CDR3 runs 16 residues. Germline CDR1 and CDR2: LNHDA and SQIVND (reference sequence). V shed 1 base and J shed 0 bases, with 12 bases lying between them. The CDR3 DNA is TGTGCCAGTAGTATAGGGGCCGAAATTCTGAACACTGAAGCTTTCTTT. It is translated as CASSIGAEILNTEAFF.

The chain employs TRBV10-3 and TRBJ2-3; TRBD2 agrees at 9 bases. The germline V gene encodes CDR1 ENHRY and CDR2 SYGVKD. This CDR3 is 15 amino acids long. The V and J ends lost 4 bases and 1 base, in that order; junction bases with no gene match: 3. Here the CDR3 reads CAISGTSVGTDTQYF. As DNA, the CDR3 is TGTGCCATCAGTGGGACTAGCGTGGGCACAGATACGCAGTATTTT.

The V gene is TRBV9, the J gene TRBJ2-5; TRBD2 matches 14 bases. This CDR3 has 19 residues. V was clipped by 0 bases and J by 5 bases; unmatched bases: 12. Germline V gene sequence: CDR1 SGDLS, CDR2 YYNGEE. The CDR3 is CASSVEDRLAGGPWETQYF. The CDR3 coding sequence is TGTGCCAGCAGCGTAGAGGACCGACTAGCGGGAGGGCCTTGGGAGACCCAGTACTTC.

The chain links TRBV5-1 to TRBJ2-7, with D maybe TRBD1 (6 bases). Trimming removed 1 base from V and 2 bases from J, with 13 bases in between. The CDR3 spans 15 residues. The germline V gene has CDR1 SGHRS and CDR2 YFSETQ. CDR3 nucleotides: TGCGCCAGCAGCTTGAGCCGACAGGCCACCTACGAGCAGTACTTC. Amino acids: CASSLSRQATYEQYF.

The V gene is TRBV5-1, the J gene TRBJ2-3; D is unresolved. The length of the CDR3 is 12 residues. The germline V and J ends were trimmed by 1 base and 2 bases, with 2 bases remaining between them. Germline assignment: CDR1 SGHRS and CDR2 YFSETQ. The CDR3 loop reads CASSLHTDTQYF. The CDR3 coding sequence is TGCGCCAGCAGCTTGCACACAGATACGCAGTATTTT. The variable domain in full, completed from reference TRBV5-1 and TRBJ2-3, reads KAGVTQTPRYLIKTRGQQVTLSCSPISGHRSVSWYQQTPGQGLQFLFEYFSETQRNKGNFPGRFSGRQFSNSRSEMNVSTLELGDSALYLCASSLHTDTQYFGPGTRLTVL.

The rearrangement uses TRBV3-1 (or the pseudogene TRBV3-2) and TRBJ2-2; a weak D match, TRBD2 (6 bases). This CDR3 spans 15 amino acids. The V end was cut by 1 base, the J end by 6 bases, with 12 bases between. The V gene's germline CDR1 is LGHDT and CDR2 YNNKEL (reference sequence). CDR3 residues: CASSQVGGFAGELFF. The CDR3 DNA is TGTGCCAGCAGCCAAGTAGGAGGGTTCGCCGGGGAGCTGTTTTTT.

The chain links TRBV5-1 to TRBJ1-2, with 7 bases identical to TRBD1. The CDR3 totals 13 residues. V lost 4 bases, J lost 8 bases, and 8 bases stayed unmatched. Germline values: CDR1 SGHRS, CDR2 YFSETQ. The CDR3, as DNA: TGCGCCAGCAGCCCCCAGGCAGGGGGGGGCTACACCTTC. Protein sequence: CASSPQAGGGYTF.

The chain is built from TRBV5-5 and TRBJ1-6; a possible D gene is TRBD1 (5 bases). This CDR3 has 14 residues. Germline assignment: CDR1 SGHKS and CDR2 YYEKEE (reference sequence). The ends were cut back, 0 bases at V and 10 bases at J, with 11 bases in the middle. CDR3: CASSLEQAQSPLHF. The CDR3 DNA reads as TGTGCCAGCAGCTTGGAACAGGCACAATCACCCCTCCACTTT.

The rearrangement joins TRBV9 to TRBJ2-4; 11 nucleotides align to TRBD2. This CDR3 spans 17 amino acids. The germline V gene encodes CDR1 SGDLS and CDR2 YYNGEE. With 0 bases clipped from V and 2 bases from J, the junction kept 4 bases outside the gene matches. In DNA, the CDR3 is TGTGCCAGCAGCGTAGGGGTAGCGGGAGGGTCCAAAAACATTCAGTACTTC. It specifies CASSVGVAGGSKNIQYF.

This chain connects TRBV6-5 to TRBJ2-3; possibly TRBD1 for D (5 bases). CDR3 length: 15 amino acids. V was cut by 2 bases and J by 2 bases, with 11 bases left in between. Per germline, CDR1 MNHEY and CDR2 SVGAGI. The CDR3 DNA reads as TGTGCCAGCAGTTACGGCAGGGTCTCCACAGATACGCAGTATTTT. This translates into CASSYGRVSTDTQYF.

The CDR3 region has the DNA TGTGCCAGCAGTGAACTGTCCGTAGGGGCCGGGGAGCTGTTTTTT. It translates to CASSELSVGAGELFF. The rearrangement uses TRBV2 and TRBJ2-2; TRBD1 is a possible D gene (5 bases). The ends were cut back, 2 bases at V and 6 bases at J, with 13 bases in the middle. The CDR3 contains 15 residues. CDR1 is SNHLY, CDR2 FYNNEI, per germline.

CDR3 amino acids: CSVKGRITDTQYF. In DNA form, the CDR3 reads TGCAGCGTTAAAGGGAGGATCACAGATACGCAGTATTTT. V gene TRBV29-1 combines with J gene TRBJ2-3, with D perhaps TRBD2 (6 bases). The CDR3 has 13 residues. Germline V CDR1 and CDR2: SQVTM, ANQGSEA. The V end was cut by 5 bases, the J end by 2 bases, with 11 bases between.

The chain uses TRBV7-9 and TRBJ2-3, with 7 bases identical to TRBD2. CDR3 size: 14 residues. V lost 6 bases to trimming and J lost 4 bases; unmatched junction nucleotides: 7. CDR1 and CDR2 (germline): SEHNR, FQNEAQ (reference sequence). CDR3 nucleotide sequence: TGTGCCAGCAGTCGTTCGACTAGCCCAGATACGCAGTATTTT. Amino acid sequence: CASSRSTSPDTQYF.

This clone has a handful of counts. J is TRBJ1-5 and V is TRBV7-2; TRBD1 is a possible D gene (5 bases). CDR3 length: 15 residues. CDR1 and CDR2 from the germline V gene are SGHTA and FQGNSA. V lost 0 bases and J 4 bases, leaving 10 bases between the germline ends. The CDR3 here is CASSLAGDRNQPQHF. The CDR3 DNA follows: TGTGCCAGCAGCTTAGCAGGGGATAGGAATCAGCCCCAGCATTTT.

This chain links TRBV19 with TRBJ2-5; possibly TRBD2 for D (6 bases). V lost 2 bases and J lost 5, with 12 bases in between. This CDR3 has 14 amino acids. Germline CDR1 LNHDA, CDR2 SQIVND (reference sequence). CDR3 residues: CASSILAGPETQYF. Here the CDR3 DNA reads TGTGCCAGTAGTATACTGGCGGGACCTGAGACCCAGTACTTC.

This chain links TRBV12-3 or TRBV12-4 with TRBJ2-1; a weak D match, TRBD2 (6 bases). Deletions cut 5 bases from V and 9 bases from J, with 11 bases between. The CDR3 is made up of 12 amino acids. CDR3 residues: CASSIPGGEQFF. In DNA, the CDR3 is TGTGCCAGCAGTATCCCCGGGGGTGAGCAGTTCTTC.

The CDR3 region has the DNA TGCGCCAGCAGCCATTTCCATCGACAGGGGGCCCGATCTGAAGCTTTCTTT. Amino acid sequence: CASSHFHRQGARSEAFF. The chain combines TRBV4-1 with TRBJ1-1; TRBD1 matches at 10 bases. The germline CDR1 and CDR2 sequences are MGHRA and YSYEKL. This CDR3 has 17 amino acids. Trimming cost V 3 bases and J 6 bases; bases outside gene matches: 13.

This clone came up once. V gene TRBV10-3 combines with J gene TRBJ1-5; D gene uncertain. The germline gives CDR1 ENHRY, CDR2 SYGVKD. V was trimmed by 5 bases and J by 1 base, leaving 9 bases between them. This CDR3 region has 14 residues. CDR3 nucleotide sequence: TGTGCCATCAGTCCCTCGGGGAGCAATCAGCCCCAGCATTTT. Translated: CAISPSGSNQPQHF.

The chain combines TRBV10-1 with TRBJ2-2; 9 nucleotides agree with TRBD1. The CDR3 has 16 residues. From germline, CDR1 is WNHNN and CDR2 SYGVQD (reference sequence). J lost 5 bases, V lost 4 bases, and 8 bases had no gene match. The CDR3 reads CASSGDRASCTGELFF. DNA for the CDR3: TGCGCCAGCAGTGGGGACAGGGCTTCGTGTACCGGGGAGCTGTTTTTT.

The V gene is TRBV24-1, the J gene TRBJ1-1, with D possibly being TRBD1 (6 bases). The V gene lost 3 bases and the J gene lost 7 bases, with 11 bases spanning the gap. CDR1 is KGHDR, CDR2 SFDVKD, per germline. The CDR3 covers 13 residues. The CDR3 DNA reads TGTGCCACCAGTGATACAGGGTATGGTGAAGCTTTCTTT. As protein: CATSDTGYGEAFF.

V usage is TRBV27 and J usage is TRBJ2-1, with 15 bases matching TRBD2. V lost 5 bases, J lost 1 base, and 6 bases stayed unmatched. The CDR3 extends over 18 amino acids. Germline values: CDR1 MNHEY, CDR2 SMNVEV (reference sequence). The CDR3, as DNA: TGTGCCAGCAGTCCGGGACTAGCGGGGGGCGGATCCTACAATGAGCAGTTCTTC. This translates into CASSPGLAGGGSYNEQFF.

The V and J genes are TRBV5-1 and TRBJ2-5; tentatively, D is TRBD2 (6 bases). The CDR3 is made up of 15 amino acids. V gave up 2 bases and J gave up 2 bases, with 13 bases separating them. Germline CDR1 reads SGHRS; CDR2 reads YFSETQ. CDR3 coding DNA: TGCGCCAGCAGCTTTCGGGCGGGGAGACAAGAGACCCAGTACTTC. Translating it yields CASSFRAGRQETQYF.

This chain uses TRBV9 with TRBJ2-2; no firm D call. V was trimmed by 3 bases and J by 10 bases, leaving 13 bases between them. The germline V gene encodes CDR1 SGDLS and CDR2 YYNGEE. The CDR3 is 13 residues long. CDR3 amino acids: CASSAVATEELFF. The DNA for the CDR3 is TGTGCCAGCAGCGCCGTTGCAACTGAGGAGCTGTTTTTT.

Worth noting for this clone: This sample includes further DNA sequences coding for the same CDR3. J is TRBJ2-4 and V is TRBV18, with 8 bases matching TRBD1. Trimming at V came to 1 base and at J to 1 base, leaving 3 bases not matched to a gene. CDR3 length: 16 residues. Germline loops: CDR1 KGHSH, CDR2 LQKENI. The CDR3 sequence is CASSPRTGSAKNIQYF. CDR3 coding DNA: TGTGCCAGCTCACCACGGACAGGGTCGGCCAAAAACATTCAGTACTTC.

This clone was counted a few times. The chain combines TRBV5-4 with TRBJ1-1, with D unclear. CDR1 is SGHNT, CDR2 YYREEE, per germline (reference sequence). The CDR3 totals 11 residues. Deletions cut 5 bases from V and 5 bases from J, with 7 bases between. Here the CDR3 reads CASSRGTEAFF. The DNA for the CDR3 is TGTGCCAGCAGTCGGGGAACTGAAGCTTTCTTT.

The gene calls are TRBV24-1 and TRBJ2-1; D remains unclear. Germline V lookup: CDR1 KGHDR, CDR2 SFDVKD. V was shortened by 0 bases and J by 0 bases, with 8 bases between the two germline ends. The CDR3 has 16 amino acids. CDR3 coding DNA: TGTGCCACCAGTGATTTGGAGGAGAGCTCCTACAATGAGCAGTTCTTC. It specifies CATSDLEESSYNEQFF.

The chain uses TRBV4-1 and TRBJ1-3; the D is unclear. Trimming left V 0 bases short and J 4 bases short, with 10 bases between. The CDR3 runs 15 residues. Germline CDR1 is MGHRA and CDR2 is YSYEKL. CDR3 sequence: CASSQEHKRGNTIYF. The CDR3, as DNA: TGCGCCAGCAGCCAAGAGCACAAACGAGGAAACACCATATATTTT.

The chain combines TRBV27 with TRBJ2-1; a possible D gene is TRBD2 (6 bases). Germline assignment: CDR1 MNHEY and CDR2 SMNVEV (reference sequence). V lost 4 bases, J lost 6 bases, and 10 bases lay in between. The CDR3 extends over 13 amino acids. CDR3 region: CASSSRDFNEQFF. DNA of the CDR3: TGTGCCAGCAGTTCCCGGGACTTCAATGAGCAGTTCTTC.

The rearrangement uses TRBV4-1 and TRBJ2-7, with 8 bases that match TRBD2. J lost 2 bases, V lost 0 bases, and 0 bases had no gene match. The CDR3 spans 14 residues. Germline V gives CDR1 MGHRA, CDR2 YSYEKL. Written as DNA, the CDR3 is TGCGCCAGCAGCCAAGACGGGGGGGCCTACGAGCAGTACTTC. Encoded protein: CASSQDGGAYEQYF.

The chain is built from TRBV5-1 and TRBJ1-1; no reliable D call. The V end lost 5 bases, the J end lost 4 bases, and 12 bases lay between the germline ends. CDR1 is SGHRS, CDR2 YFSETQ, per germline. The CDR3 loop spans 13 amino acids. The CDR3 here is CASRLPGGTEAFF. The DNA of the CDR3 is TGCGCCAGCAGACTACCGGGAGGCACTGAAGCTTTCTTT.